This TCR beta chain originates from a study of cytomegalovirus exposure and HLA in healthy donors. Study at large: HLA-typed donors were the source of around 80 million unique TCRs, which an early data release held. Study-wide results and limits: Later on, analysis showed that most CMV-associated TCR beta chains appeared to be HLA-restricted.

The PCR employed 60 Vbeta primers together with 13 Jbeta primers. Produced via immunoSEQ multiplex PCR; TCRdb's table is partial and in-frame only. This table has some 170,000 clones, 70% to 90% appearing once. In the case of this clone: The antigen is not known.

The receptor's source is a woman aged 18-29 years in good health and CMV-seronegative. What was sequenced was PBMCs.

The CDR3 region has the DNA TGTGCCAGCAGCTTAGGCCCGGCAGGGTGGGGAAACACCATATATTTT. Protein sequence: CASSLGPAGWGNTIYF. The V and J genes are TRBV7-2 and TRBJ1-3; perhaps TRBD1 as D (5 bases). Trimming removed 1 base at V and 4 bases at J, with 14 bases between. Germline CDR1 is SGHTA and CDR2 is FQGNSA. The CDR3 covers 16 residues.